This T cell receptor (beta chain) appears in the sequencing data of a study of blood T cells in healthy people across ages. Turning to the study itself: The capture of about one barcoded beta molecule per two T cells was achieved by template switching.

This clonotype was detected a few times. For the second PCR, which ran for roughly 7 to 11 cycles, a sample-barcoded 5' primer and a J-beta primer mix were used. MiXCR, applied by TCRdb to the 5' RACE reads, yields one record per CDR3 protein. This table holds 720,000 or so distinct CDR3 sequences, roughly 41% found once. Samples had at least 6 million PBMCs isolated from them. The germline CDR1 and CDR2 sequences are SGDLS and YYNGEE. The CDR3 extends over 16 amino acids. Unmatched junction bases numbered 12, after V lost 3 bases and J lost 6 bases. V gene TRBV9 combines with J gene TRBJ2-1, with 7 bases that match TRBD1. The receptor was isolated from an older man in good health. The specimen sequenced was blood. The CDR3 sequence: CASSATTGAATNEQFF. The DNA of the CDR3 is TGTGCCAGCAGCGCTACCACAGGGGCCGCAACCAATGAGCAGTTCTTC.